This T cell receptor (beta chain) was sequenced for a study of vaccination and CD4 T cells after COVID-19. Study at large: The study drew post-COVID samples a median around 100 days after diagnosis (range 35 to 161).

Broader study findings: Recorded median SARS-CoV-2-reactive clonotype numbers increased from about 20 to 38 without reaching significance. Among those convalescent, a median roughly 90% of reactive clones emerged solely post-vaccination.

This clonotype came up once. Its target is not known. The Oncomine TCR Beta short-read assay was applied to DNA of cultured CD4+ T cells. Using its own MiXCR run on the PCR reads, TCRdb lists one record per CDR3 protein. The repertoire holds approximately 13,000 distinct CDR3 sequences, about 59% seen once, with less than 8.5% in the top ten. Per the germline V gene, CDR1 is SQVTM and CDR2 is ANQGSEA. The CDR3 covers 14 residues. V gave up 7 bases and J gave up 4 bases; unmatched junction bases: 11. Treatment indicated: roughly 11-day PBMC culture with coronavirus spike peptide pools or control peptides (ViraFEST assay). Before TCRs were sequenced, ViraFEST expanded antigen-specific T cells with peptide pools.

Sequencing was carried out using CD4+ T cells from blood, cultured in vitro. The rearrangement joins TRBV29-1 to TRBJ1-1; 8 positions match TRBD1. This clonotype originated in a human donor who had recovered from COVID-19. Here the CDR3 reads CSAQSTGGGTEAFF. The CDR3 coding sequence is TGCAGCGCCCAATCCACAGGGGGAGGCACTGAAGCTTTCTTT.